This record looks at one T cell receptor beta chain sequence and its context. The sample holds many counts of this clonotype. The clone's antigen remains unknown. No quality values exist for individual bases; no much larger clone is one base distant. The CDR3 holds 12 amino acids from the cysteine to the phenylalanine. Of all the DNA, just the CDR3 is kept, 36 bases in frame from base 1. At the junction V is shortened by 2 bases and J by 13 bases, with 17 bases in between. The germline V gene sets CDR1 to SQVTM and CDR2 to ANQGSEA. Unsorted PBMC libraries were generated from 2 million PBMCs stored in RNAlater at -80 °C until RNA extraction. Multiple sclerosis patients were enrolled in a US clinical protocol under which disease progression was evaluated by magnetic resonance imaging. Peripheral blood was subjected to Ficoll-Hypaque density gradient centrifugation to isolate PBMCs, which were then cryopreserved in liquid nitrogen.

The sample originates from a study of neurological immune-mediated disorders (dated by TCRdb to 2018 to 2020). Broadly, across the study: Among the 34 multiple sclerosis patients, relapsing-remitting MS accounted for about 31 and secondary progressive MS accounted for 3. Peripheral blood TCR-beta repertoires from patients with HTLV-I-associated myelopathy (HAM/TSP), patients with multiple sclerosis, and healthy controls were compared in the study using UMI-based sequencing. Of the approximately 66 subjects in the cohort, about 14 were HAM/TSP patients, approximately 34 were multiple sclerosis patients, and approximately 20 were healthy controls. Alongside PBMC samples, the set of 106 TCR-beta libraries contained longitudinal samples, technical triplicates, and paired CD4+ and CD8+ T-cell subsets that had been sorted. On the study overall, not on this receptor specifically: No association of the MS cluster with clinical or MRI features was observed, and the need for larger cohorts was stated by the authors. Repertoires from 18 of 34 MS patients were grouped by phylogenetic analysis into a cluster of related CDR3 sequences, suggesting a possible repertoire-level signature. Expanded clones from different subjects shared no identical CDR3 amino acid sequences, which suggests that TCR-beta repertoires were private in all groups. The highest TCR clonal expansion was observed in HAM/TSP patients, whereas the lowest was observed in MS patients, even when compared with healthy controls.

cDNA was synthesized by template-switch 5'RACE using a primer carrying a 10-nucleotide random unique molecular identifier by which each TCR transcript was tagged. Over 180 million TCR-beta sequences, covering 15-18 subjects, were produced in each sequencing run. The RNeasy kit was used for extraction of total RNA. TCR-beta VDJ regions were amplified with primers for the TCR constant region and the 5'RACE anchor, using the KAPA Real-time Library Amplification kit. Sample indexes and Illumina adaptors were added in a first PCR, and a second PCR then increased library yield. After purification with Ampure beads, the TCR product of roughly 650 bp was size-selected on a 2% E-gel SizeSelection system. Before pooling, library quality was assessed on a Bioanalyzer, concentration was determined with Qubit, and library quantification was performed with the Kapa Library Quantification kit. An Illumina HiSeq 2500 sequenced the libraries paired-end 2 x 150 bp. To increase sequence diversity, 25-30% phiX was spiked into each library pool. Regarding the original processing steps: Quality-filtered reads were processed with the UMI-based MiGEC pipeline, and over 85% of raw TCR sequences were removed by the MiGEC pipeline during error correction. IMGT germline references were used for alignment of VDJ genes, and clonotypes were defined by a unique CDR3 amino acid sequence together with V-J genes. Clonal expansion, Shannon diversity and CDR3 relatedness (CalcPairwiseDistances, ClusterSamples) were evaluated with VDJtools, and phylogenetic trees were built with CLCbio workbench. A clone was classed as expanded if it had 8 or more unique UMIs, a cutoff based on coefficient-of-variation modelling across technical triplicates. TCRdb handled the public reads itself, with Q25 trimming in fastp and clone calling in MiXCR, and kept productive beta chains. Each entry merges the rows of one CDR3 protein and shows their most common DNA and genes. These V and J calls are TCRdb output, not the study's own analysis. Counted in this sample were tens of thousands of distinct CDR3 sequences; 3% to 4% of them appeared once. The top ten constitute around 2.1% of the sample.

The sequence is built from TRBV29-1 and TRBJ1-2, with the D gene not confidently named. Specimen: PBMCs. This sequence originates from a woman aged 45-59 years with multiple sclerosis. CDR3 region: CSVEMSAMGFTF. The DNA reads TGCAGCGTTGAAATGTCCGCTATGGGTTTCACCTTC.